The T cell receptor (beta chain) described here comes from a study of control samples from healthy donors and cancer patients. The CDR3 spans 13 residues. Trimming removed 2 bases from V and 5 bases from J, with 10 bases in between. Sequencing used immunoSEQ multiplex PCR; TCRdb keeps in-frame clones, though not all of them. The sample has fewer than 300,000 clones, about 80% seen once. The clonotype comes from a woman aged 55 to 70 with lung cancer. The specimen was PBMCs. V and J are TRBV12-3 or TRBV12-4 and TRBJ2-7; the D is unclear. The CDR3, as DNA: TGTGCCAGCAGTTTACTCCCTCGAGACGAGCAGTACTTC. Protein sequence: CASSLLPRDEQYF.